This T cell receptor beta chain was sequenced in a study of blood T cell repertoires in COVID-19 (dated by TCRdb to about 2020). Notes on the research overall: Collaborator samples came from the United States, Italy and Spain and covered acute and convalescent phases of COVID-19. The dataset comprised deeply sampled blood TCRbeta repertoires from subjects exposed to, actively infected with, or recovered from COVID-19. Where HLA class I and class II types were available, the types were taken from metadata supplied by the sample provider, not from assay-based typing. The material from the prospective study consisted of cDNA or gDNA derived from T cells, B-cell-depleted T cells, or PBMCs. Nearly every sample came with metadata listing a de-identified subject ID, COVID-19 status, age in years and sex. The samples were drawn from two sources: the first 160 participants of the ongoing ImmuneRACE study, and 1,254 subjects contributed by 6 global collaborators. The repertoires were released in a freely available public database meant as a resource for research on the immune response to SARS-CoV-2. Overall study results and their limits: How much clinical and demographic metadata was included differed by source and by participant, and the metadata was provided uncurated.

The CDR3 spans 14 residues, from the cysteine through the phenylalanine. The retained sequence is limited to the CDR3, 42 bases, with the frame set at the first base. As encoded in the germline V gene, CDR1 is MDHEN while CDR2 is SYDVKM. Relative to germline, V is 7 bases shorter and J is 5 bases shorter, with 17 bases between their ends. TCRbeta CDR3 regions were amplified from genomic DNA by means of the immunoSEQ Assay, a bias-controlled multiplex PCR. Per the source publication's procedure: The number of nucleated cells in each sample was estimated from the amplification of reference gene primers within the assay. Sequence reads were collapsed and filtered to measure the absolute abundance of every unique TCRbeta CDR3 rearrangement. For each sample, productive Simpson clonality was calculated as the square root of Simpson's diversity index over productive rearrangements. In its TCRdb copy, this immuneACCESS table keeps in-frame sequences only and misses some clones. Where compared with another copy, unresolved V genes explain less than half of these, and the others have no known cause. The V and J calls and clone size were taken over from that table, and D and trimming were inferred from the DNA. The sample records some 250,000 clones, approximately 85% of which are singletons. In total, the top ten clones hold approximately 1.9% of the sample.

In the prospective study, participants were about 18 to 95 years old, resided in 24 geographic areas of the United States, and were enrolled through a virtual design. In the prospective study, cohorts were assigned on the basis of participant-reported clinical history obtained from a screening survey and a study questionnaire. Recovered participants in ImmuneRACE Cohort 3 were defined as having two consecutive negative NP/OP PCR tests, clearance from a healthcare professional, or resolution of symptoms. Mobile phlebotomists in the prospective study collected whole blood, serum and a nasopharyngeal or oropharyngeal swab from every participant. Over a roughly 2-month period, participants in the prospective study had the option of providing additional blood draws and questionnaires. Blood samples from the prospective study were shipped frozen or at room temperature prior to DNA extraction. This clone was found once. Its specific antigen is unknown. Base qualities are missing; no much larger clone stands one base away.

Recombination linked TRBV28 to TRBJ2-5; TRBD1 is a possible D gene, resting on 5 matching bases. This receptor was obtained from a woman aged 45-65 years who had recovered from COVID-19. Material: PBMCs or T cells enriched from blood (not recorded which). DNA sequence: TGTGCCAGCACCGCGCCAGGGTACGGCGAGACCCAGTACTTC. Its coded protein is CASTAPGYGETQYF.